The clone carrying this T cell receptor beta chain was counted many times. Its cognate antigen is unknown. From germline, CDR1 is SEHNR and CDR2 FQNEAQ (reference sequence). Trimming took 4 bases from V and 4 from J; bases not matched to a gene: 9. This CDR3 region has 15 residues. TCRdb called the reads again in MiXCR, with one record for every CDR3 protein. The sample lists approximately 1,000,000 distinct CDR3 sequences; around 32% were seen once. The entry originates in a study of T cell repertoires in cytomegalovirus infection. Findings of the study overall: HLA-C-restricted CMV-specific TCR beta clonotypes were dominant in the ex vivo response.

The chain recombines TRBV7-9 with TRBJ2-5; 7 bases fit TRBD2. This receptor was identified in a human donor in good health (CMV status not recorded). Some clones in this sample may be carry-over from other donors' samples. The material sequenced was cultured CD8+ T cells from PBMCs, taken from culture after CMV antigen stimulation. The CDR3 sequence: CASSSERGISETQYF. CDR3 nucleotide sequence: TGTGCCAGCAGCTCGGAGCGGGGTATATCAGAGACCCAGTACTTC.